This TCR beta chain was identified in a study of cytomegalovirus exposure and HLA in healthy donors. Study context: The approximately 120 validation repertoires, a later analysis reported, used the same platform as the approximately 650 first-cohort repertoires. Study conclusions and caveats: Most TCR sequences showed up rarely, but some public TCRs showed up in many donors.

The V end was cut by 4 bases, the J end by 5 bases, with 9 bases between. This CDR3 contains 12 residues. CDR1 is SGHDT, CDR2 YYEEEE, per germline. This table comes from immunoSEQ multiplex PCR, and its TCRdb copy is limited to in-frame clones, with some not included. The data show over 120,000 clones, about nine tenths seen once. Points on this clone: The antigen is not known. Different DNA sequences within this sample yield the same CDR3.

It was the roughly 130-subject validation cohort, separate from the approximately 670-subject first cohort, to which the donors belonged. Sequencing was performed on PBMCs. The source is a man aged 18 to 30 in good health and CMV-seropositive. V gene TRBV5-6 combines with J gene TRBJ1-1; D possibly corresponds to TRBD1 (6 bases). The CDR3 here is CASSLRGTEAFF. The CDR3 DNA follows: TGTGCCAGCAGCCTCAGGGGAACTGAAGCTTTCTTT.